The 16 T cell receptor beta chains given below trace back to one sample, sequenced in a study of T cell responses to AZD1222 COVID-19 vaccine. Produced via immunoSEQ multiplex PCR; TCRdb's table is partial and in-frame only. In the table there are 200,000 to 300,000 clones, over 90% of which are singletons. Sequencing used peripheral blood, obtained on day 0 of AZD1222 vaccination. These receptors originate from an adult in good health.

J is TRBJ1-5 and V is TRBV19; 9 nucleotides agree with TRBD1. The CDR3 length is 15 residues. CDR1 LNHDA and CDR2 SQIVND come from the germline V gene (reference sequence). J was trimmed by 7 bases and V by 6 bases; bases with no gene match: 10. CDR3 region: CASSPRGQGRQPQHF. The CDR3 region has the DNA TGTGCCAGTAGCCCCAGGGGACAGGGACGACAGCCCCAGCATTTT.

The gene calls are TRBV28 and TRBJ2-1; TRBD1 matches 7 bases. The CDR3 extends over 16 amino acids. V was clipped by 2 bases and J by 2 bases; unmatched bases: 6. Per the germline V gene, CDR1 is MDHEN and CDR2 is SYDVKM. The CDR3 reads CASSLRGGGTYNEQFF. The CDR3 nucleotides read TGTGCCAGCAGTTTACGAGGGGGCGGCACCTACAATGAGCAGTTCTTC.

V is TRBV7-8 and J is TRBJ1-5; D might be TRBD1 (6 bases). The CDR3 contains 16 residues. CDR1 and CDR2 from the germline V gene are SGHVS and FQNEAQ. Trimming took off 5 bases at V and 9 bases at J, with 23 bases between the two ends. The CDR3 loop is CASSLRGGQLRRPQHF. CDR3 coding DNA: TGTGCCAGCAGCCTTAGGGGGGGGCAGCTTAGACGGCCCCAGCATTTT.

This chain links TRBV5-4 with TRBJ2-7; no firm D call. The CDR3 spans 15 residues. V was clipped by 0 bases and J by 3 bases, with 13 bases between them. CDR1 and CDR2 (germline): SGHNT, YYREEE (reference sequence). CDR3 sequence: CASSLVGAKGYEQYF. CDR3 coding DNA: TGTGCCAGCAGCTTGGTTGGAGCCAAAGGCTACGAGCAGTACTTC.

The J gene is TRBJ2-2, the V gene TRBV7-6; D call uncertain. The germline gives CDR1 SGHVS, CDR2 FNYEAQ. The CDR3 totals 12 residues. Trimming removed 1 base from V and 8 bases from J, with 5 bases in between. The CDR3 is CASSLVGGELFF. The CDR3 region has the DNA TGTGCCAGCAGCTTAGTGGGAGGGGAGCTGTTTTTT.

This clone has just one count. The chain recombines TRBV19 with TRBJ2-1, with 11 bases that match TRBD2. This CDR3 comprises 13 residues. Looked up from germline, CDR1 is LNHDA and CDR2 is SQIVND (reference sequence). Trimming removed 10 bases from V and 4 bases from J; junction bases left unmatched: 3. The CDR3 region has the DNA TGTGCCACTGGGACTAGCGGTTACAATGAGCAGTTCTTC. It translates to CATGTSGYNEQFF.

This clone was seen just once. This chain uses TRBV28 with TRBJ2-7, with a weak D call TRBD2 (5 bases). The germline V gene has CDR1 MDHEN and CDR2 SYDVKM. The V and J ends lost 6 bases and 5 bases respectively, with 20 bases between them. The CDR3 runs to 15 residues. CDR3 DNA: TGTGCCAGCAGCCAAATCTACGGACTTGGGGACGAGCAGTACTTC. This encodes CASSQIYGLGDEQYF.

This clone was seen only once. This chain's CDR3 is CASSSEGPNQPQHF. The CDR3 DNA sequence: TGCGCCAGCAGCTCGGAGGGGCCAAATCAGCCCCAGCATTTT. V is TRBV5-1 and J is TRBJ1-5, with D possibly matching TRBD1 (5 bases). Trimming removed 3 bases from V and 4 bases from J, with 11 bases in between. Germline V lookup: CDR1 SGHRS, CDR2 YFSETQ. The CDR3 is made up of 14 amino acids.

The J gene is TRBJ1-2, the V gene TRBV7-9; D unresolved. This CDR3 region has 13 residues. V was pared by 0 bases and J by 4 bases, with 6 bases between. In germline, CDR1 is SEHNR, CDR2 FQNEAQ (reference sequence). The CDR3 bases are TGTGCCAGCAGCTTAGCGGCACCCTATGGCTACACCTTC. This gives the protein CASSLAAPYGYTF.

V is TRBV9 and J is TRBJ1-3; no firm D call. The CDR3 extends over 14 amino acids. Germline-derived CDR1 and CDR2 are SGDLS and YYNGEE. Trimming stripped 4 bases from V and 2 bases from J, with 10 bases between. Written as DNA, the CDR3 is TGTGCCAGCAGCCAGAAGGGAGCTGGAAACACCATATATTTT. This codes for CASSQKGAGNTIYF. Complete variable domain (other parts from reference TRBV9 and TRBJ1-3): DSGVTQTPKHLITATGQRVTLRCSPRSGDLSVYWYQQSLDQGLQFLIQYYNGEERAKGNILERFSAQQFPDLHSELNLSSLELGDSALYFCASSQKGAGNTIYFGEGSWLTVV.

The CDR3, as DNA: TGTGCCAGCAGTTCCTATTCGTCACTTACTGAAGCTTTCTTT. This sequence encodes CASSSYSSLTEAFF. V usage is TRBV28 and J usage is TRBJ1-1; no definite D call. Trimming took 4 bases from V and 5 from J, leaving 14 bases between them. The CDR3 is made up of 14 amino acids. CDR1 is MDHEN, CDR2 SYDVKM, per germline.

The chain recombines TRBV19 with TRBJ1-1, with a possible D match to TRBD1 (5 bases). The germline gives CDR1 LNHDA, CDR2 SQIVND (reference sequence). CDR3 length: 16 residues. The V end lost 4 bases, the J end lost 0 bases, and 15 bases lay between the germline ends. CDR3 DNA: TGTGCCAGTAGTACGTACAGGCTGGGCATGAACACTGAAGCTTTCTTT. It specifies CASSTYRLGMNTEAFF.

Here the CDR3 reads CASSEQRGGGEAFF. CDR3 sequence (DNA): TGTGCCAGCAGTGAACAAAGGGGCGGGGGTGAAGCTTTCTTT. The rearrangement uses TRBV2 and TRBJ1-1, with a possible D match to TRBD1 (5 bases). The CDR3 contains 14 residues. CDR1 is SNHLY and CDR2 is FYNNEI in the germline V gene. Trimming pared 2 bases from V and 7 bases from J, leaving 14 bases between.

The DNA for the CDR3 is TGTGCCAGCAGCGCACGCCGGGACTTATCCTACGAGCAGTACTTC. It codes for CASSARRDLSYEQYF. The V gene is TRBV2, the J gene TRBJ2-7, with D possibly matching TRBD2 (6 bases). This CDR3 region has 15 residues. In germline, CDR1 is SNHLY, CDR2 FYNNEI. V lost 6 bases and J 1 base, leaving 16 bases between the germline ends.

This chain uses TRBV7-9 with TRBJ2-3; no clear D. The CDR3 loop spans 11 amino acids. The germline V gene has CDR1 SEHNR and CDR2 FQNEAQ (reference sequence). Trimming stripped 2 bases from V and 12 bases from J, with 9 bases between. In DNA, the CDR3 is TGTGCCAGCAGCTTACAGGATTCACAGTATTTT. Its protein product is CASSLQDSQYF.

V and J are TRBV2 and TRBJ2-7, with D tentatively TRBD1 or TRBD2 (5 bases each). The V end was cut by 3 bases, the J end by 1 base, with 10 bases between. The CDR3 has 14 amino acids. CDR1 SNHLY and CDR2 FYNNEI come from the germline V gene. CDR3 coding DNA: TGTGCCAGCAGTGAGAGGGACCGTTCCTACGAGCAGTACTTC. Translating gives CASSERDRSYEQYF. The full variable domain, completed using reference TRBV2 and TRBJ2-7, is EPEVTQTPSHQVTQMGQEVILRCVPISNHLYFYWYRQILGQKVEFLVSFYNNEISEKSEIFDDQFSVERPDGSNFTLKIRSTKLEDSAMYFCASSERDRSYEQYFGPGTRLTVT.